This is a list of T cell receptor beta chains from one sample in a study of CD8 T cells in ankylosing spondylitis. TCRdb reprocessed the 5' RACE reads with MiXCR, giving one entry per CDR3 protein. The sample yields roughly 230,000 distinct CDR3 sequences, over 15% seen once. The sample comprised blood, either unsorted or a sorted T cell fraction (not recorded which). Source of these receptors: a male donor with ankylosing spondylitis or in good health (not recorded which). Both conserved end residues are part of each CDR3. The D gene is left open where the match is weak. Clone size is given for some rows only: seen once, a few or many times, or a class if the clone is expanded.

V gene	D gene	clone size	J gene	CDR3 DNA	CDR3 protein
TRBV4-2	NA	NA	TRBJ2-3	TGTGCCAGCAGCCAAGTGGTTTTGCGGCGGGAAAGCACAGATACGCAGTATTTT	CASSQVVLRRESTDTQYF
TRBV12-3/TRBV12-4	NA	NA	TRBJ2-6	TGTGCCATCAGTTTAGGGGACGGCCTTTCCCAGGGGGCCAACGTCCTGACTTTC	CAISLGDGLSQGANVLTF
TRBV29-1	NA	NA	TRBJ1-1	TGCAGCGCAGCAGACGGTTTGAACACTGAAGCTTTCTTT	CSAADGLNTEAFF
TRBV12-3/TRBV12-4	TRBD1	NA	TRBJ2-1	TGTGCCAGCAGTTTACCCGACAGGGTCAATGAGCAGTTCTTC	CASSLPDRVNEQFF
TRBV27	NA	many	TRBJ1-1	TGTGCCAGCAGCCCCCGCGCGAACACTGAAGCTTTCTTT	CASSPRANTEAFF
TRBV29-1	NA	few	TRBJ2-3	TGCGGGGCCTTCGGGGCTCTGAGCACAGATACGCAGTATTTT	CGAFGALSTDTQYF
TRBV4-1	TRBD2	NA	TRBJ2-1	TGCGCCAGCAGCCAAACTACTAGCGGGAGCTACAATGAGCAGTTCTTC	CASSQTTSGSYNEQFF
TRBV6-1	NA	NA	TRBJ2-7	TGTGCCAGCAGTGAAGCCCCAGGTTCCTCCTACGAGCAGTACTTC	CASSEAPGSSYEQYF
TRBV29-1	NA	many	TRBJ1-1	TGCAGCGTTGAGACAGAGAACACTGAAGCTTTCTTT	CSVETENTEAFF
TRBV12-3/TRBV12-4	NA	NA	TRBJ1-3	TGTGCCAGCAGTTTCGGGACGGATGGAAACACCATATATTTT	CASSFGTDGNTIYF
TRBV27	NA	NA	TRBJ1-4	TGTGCCAGCCGACAGACAGGAACTAATGAAAAACTGTTTTTT	CASRQTGTNEKLFF
TRBV2	NA	once	TRBJ2-3	TGTGCCAGCAGACCCTGGGCTACACACACAGATACGCAGTATTTT	CASRPWATHTDTQYF
TRBV5-1	TRBD2	few	TRBJ2-1	TGCGCCAGCAGCTCCAGCGGGAGGGCCATGGATGAGCAGTTCTTC	CASSSSGRAMDEQFF
TRBV3-1	TRBD2	NA	TRBJ2-5	TGTGCCAGCAGCCAAGATAGCGGGAGGAGAGAGACCCAGTACTTC	CASSQDSGRRETQYF
TRBV7-6	NA	NA	TRBJ2-2	TGTGCCAGCAGCACTATCGGCCAGTCCAACACCGGGGAGCTGTTTTTT	CASSTIGQSNTGELFF
TRBV20-1	TRBD2	few	TRBJ2-1	TGCAGTGCTAGATCCGGGACTAGCGGCAATGAGCAGTTCTTC	CSARSGTSGNEQFF
TRBV6-1	NA	NA	TRBJ1-1	TGTGCCAGCCGTGCTAGGCAGTTGAACACTGAAGCTTTCTTT	CASRARQLNTEAFF
TRBV10-2	NA	few	TRBJ2-1	TGCGCCAGCAGCGACCGGAATGAGCAGTTCTTC	CASSDRNEQFF
TRBV20-1	TRBD2	few	TRBJ2-1	TGCAGTGCTACAAAGCGGGAACTAAATGAGCAGTTCTTC	CSATKRELNEQFF
TRBV4-1	TRBD2	few	TRBJ2-7	TGCGCCAGCAGCCAGACTAGCGGGAGCTACGAGCAGTACTTC	CASSQTSGSYEQYF
TRBV12-3/TRBV12-4	TRBD2	NA	TRBJ2-1	TGTGCCAGCAGCGCGGGGGGCGGTTTGGGTGAGCAGTTCTTC	CASSAGGGLGEQFF
TRBV4-1	TRBD2	few	TRBJ2-3	TGCGCCAGCAGCCAGGGGGGACTACCTCGAACAGATACGCAGTATTTT	CASSQGGLPRTDTQYF
TRBV12-3/TRBV12-4	NA	few	TRBJ2-2	TGTGCCAGCAATACCGTATTCGGGAGTACGAACACCGGGGAGCTGTTTTTT	CASNTVFGSTNTGELFF